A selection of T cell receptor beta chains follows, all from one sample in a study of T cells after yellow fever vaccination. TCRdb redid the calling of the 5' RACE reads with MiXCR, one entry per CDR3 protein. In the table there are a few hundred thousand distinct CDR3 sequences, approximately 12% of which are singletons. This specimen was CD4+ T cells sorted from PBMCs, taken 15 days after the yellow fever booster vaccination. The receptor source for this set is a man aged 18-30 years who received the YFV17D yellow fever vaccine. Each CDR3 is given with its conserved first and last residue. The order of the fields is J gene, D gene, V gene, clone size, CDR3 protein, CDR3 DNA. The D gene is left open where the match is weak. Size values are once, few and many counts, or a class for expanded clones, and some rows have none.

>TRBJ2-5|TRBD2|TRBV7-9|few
CASSLGTSGGTQETQYF
TGTGCCAGCAGCTTGGGGACTAGCGGGGGAACGCAAGAGACCCAGTACTTC
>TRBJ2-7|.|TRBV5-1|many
CASSLYGTEQYF
TGCGCCAGCAGCTTATACGGGACCGAGCAGTACTTC
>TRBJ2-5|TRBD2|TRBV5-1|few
CASSSFASGHQETQYF
TGCGCCAGCAGCTCGTTCGCTAGCGGGCACCAAGAGACCCAGTACTTC
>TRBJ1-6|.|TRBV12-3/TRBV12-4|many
CASSPGGSSPLHF
TGTGCCAGCAGCCCCGGGGGGTCTTCACCCCTCCACTTT
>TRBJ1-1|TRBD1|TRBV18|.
CASSRTGTGALNTEAFF
TGTGCCAGCTCAAGGACCGGGACAGGGGCCCTCAACACTGAAGCTTTCTTT
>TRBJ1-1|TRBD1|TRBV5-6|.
CASRGGLEGTEAFF
TGTGCCAGCAGAGGGGGCTTAGAAGGCACTGAAGCTTTCTTT
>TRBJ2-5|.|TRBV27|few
CASSLDGRVGKETQYF
TGTGCCAGCAGTTTAGACGGCAGGGTAGGAAAGGAGACCCAGTACTTC
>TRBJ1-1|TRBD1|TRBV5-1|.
CASSSGQAVVKNTEAFF
TGCGCCAGCAGCTCCGGACAGGCGGTGGTAAAAAACACTGAAGCTTTCTTT
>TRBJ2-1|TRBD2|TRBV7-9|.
CASSLARGLDYNEQFF
TGTGCCAGCAGCTTAGCGCGGGGACTAGATTACAATGAGCAGTTCTTC
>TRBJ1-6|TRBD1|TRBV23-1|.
CASTRPVETGLIDSPLHF
TGCGCCAGCACCCGTCCGGTAGAGACAGGGCTAATCGATTCACCCCTCCACTTT
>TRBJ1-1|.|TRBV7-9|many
CASSPDGTEAFF
TGTGCCAGCAGCCCCGATGGCACTGAAGCTTTCTTT
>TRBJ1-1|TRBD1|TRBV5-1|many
CASSRGTGTTEAFF
TGCGCCAGCAGCCGAGGGACAGGGACCACTGAAGCTTTCTTT
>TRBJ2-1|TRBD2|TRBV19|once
CSSSYFPLASGGAPNEQFF
TGTTCCAGTAGTTATTTCCCCCTGGCTAGCGGGGGGGCACCCAATGAGCAGTTCTTC
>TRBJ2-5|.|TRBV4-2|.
CASGGLGETQYF
TGTGCCAGTGGGGGACTCGGGGAGACCCAGTACTTC
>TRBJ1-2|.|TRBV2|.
CASNRIRASGYTF
TGTGCCAGCAACAGAATCCGGGCGTCTGGCTACACCTTC
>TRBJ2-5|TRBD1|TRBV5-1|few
CASRWGQQETQYF
TGCGCCAGCCGGTGGGGACAGCAAGAGACCCAGTACTTC
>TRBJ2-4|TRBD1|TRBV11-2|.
CASSPGTVLFAKNIQYF
TGTGCCAGCAGCCCGGGGACAGTCCTTTTTGCCAAAAACATTCAGTACTTC
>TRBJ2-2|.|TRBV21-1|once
CASSKVLHEDGELFF
TGTGCCAGCAGCAAAGTATTACACGAGGACGGGGAGCTGTTTTTT
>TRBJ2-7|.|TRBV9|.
CASSVGGRGVPYF
TGTGCCAGCAGCGTAGGCGGCCGCGGGGTTCCGTACTTC
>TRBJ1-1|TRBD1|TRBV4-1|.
CASSQATGGSNTEAFF
TGCGCCAGCAGCCAAGCGACAGGGGGCTCGAACACTGAAGCTTTCTTT
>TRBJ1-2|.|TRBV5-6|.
CASSTTGAYGYTF
TGTGCCAGCAGCACGACGGGAGCCTATGGCTACACCTTC
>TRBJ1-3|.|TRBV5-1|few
CASSPGLAGNTIYF
TGCGCCAGCAGCCCGGGACTGGCGGGAAACACCATATATTTT
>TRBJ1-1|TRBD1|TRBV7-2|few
CASSPDRVNTEAFF
TGTGCCAGCAGCCCGGACAGGGTGAACACTGAAGCTTTCTTT
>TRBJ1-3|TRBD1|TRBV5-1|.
CASSYGQGNGNTIYF
TGCGCCAGCAGCTACGGACAGGGGAATGGAAACACCATATATTTT
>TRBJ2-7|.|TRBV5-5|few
CASRTGSSYEQYF
TGTGCCAGCAGAACAGGTAGCTCCTACGAGCAGTACTTC
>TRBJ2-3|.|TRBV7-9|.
CASMDSPFTDTQYF
TGTGCCAGCATGGACAGTCCCTTCACAGATACGCAGTATTTT
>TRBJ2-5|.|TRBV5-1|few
CASSFARAVQETQYF
TGCGCCAGCAGCTTCGCCCGGGCGGTCCAAGAGACCCAGTACTTC
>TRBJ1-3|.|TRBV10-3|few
CAISEISGNTIYF
TGTGCCATCAGTGAGATCTCTGGAAACACCATATATTTT
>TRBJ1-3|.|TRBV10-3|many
CAITLQDSGNTIYF
TGTGCCATCACTTTACAGGACTCTGGAAACACCATATATTTT
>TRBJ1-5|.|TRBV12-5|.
CASGSVLGKRGNQPQHF
TGTGCTAGTGGTTCGGTATTGGGGAAAAGGGGCAATCAGCCCCAGCATTTT
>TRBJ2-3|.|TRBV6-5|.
CASSYSPGTESTDTQYF
TGTGCCAGCAGTTACTCACCCGGGACCGAGAGCACAGATACGCAGTATTTT
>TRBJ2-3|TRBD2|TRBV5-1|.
CASTLGLAESTDTQYF
TGCGCCAGCACCCTAGGACTAGCGGAAAGCACAGATACGCAGTATTTT
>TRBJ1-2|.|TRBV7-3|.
CASSLSGVANGYTF
TGTGCCAGCAGCTTGAGTGGGGTAGCTAACGGCTACACCTTC
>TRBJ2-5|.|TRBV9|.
CASSVSGWGETQYF
TGTGCCAGCAGCGTATCGGGATGGGGAGAGACCCAGTACTTC
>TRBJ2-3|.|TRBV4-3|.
CASSQDGTGGTDTQYF
TGCGCCAGCAGCCAAGATGGGACGGGGGGCACAGATACGCAGTATTTT
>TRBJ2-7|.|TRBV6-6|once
CASRRDWTYEQYF
TGTGCCAGCAGAAGGGACTGGACCTACGAGCAGTACTTC
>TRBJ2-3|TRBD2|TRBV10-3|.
CAIKKRGDYTDTQYF
TGTGCCATCAAGAAGCGGGGGGACTACACAGATACGCAGTATTTT
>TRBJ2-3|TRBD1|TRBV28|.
CASSGSTGAGTDTQYF
TGTGCCAGCAGTGGGTCGACAGGGGCGGGGACAGATACGCAGTATTTT
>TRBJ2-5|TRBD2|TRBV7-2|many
CASSLGASGGPYQETQYF
TGTGCCAGCAGCTTAGGTGCTAGCGGGGGCCCGTACCAAGAGACCCAGTACTTC
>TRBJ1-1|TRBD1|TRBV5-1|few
CASKTGGVNTEAFF
TGCGCCAGCAAAACAGGGGGCGTGAACACTGAAGCTTTCTTT
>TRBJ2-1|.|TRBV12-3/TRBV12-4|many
CASSPGGPVGEQFF
TGTGCCAGCAGTCCGGGGGGCCCTGTGGGAGAGCAGTTCTTC
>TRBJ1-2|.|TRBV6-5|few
CASSSIGVQNYGYTF
TGTGCCAGCAGTTCCATCGGGGTCCAGAACTATGGCTACACCTTC